The T cell receptor (beta chain) under discussion was sequenced for a study of CD4+ T cells in melanoma (dated by TCRdb to 2021 to 2024). For context, the study as a whole: The study investigated neoantigen-specific CD4+ T cells in human melanoma.

Per the germline V gene (reference sequence), SEHNR is the CDR1 and FQNEAQ is the CDR2. Its CDR3 holds 19 amino acids, cysteine through phenylalanine. The DNA shown is the 57-base CDR3, in frame from base 1. The germline ends are 20 bases apart after V is trimmed by 2 bases and J by 0 bases. Patients with melanoma were used as donors. The study at large found these results: Neoantigen-specific CD4+ T cells in melanoma were reported to show diverse differentiation states. The report described a correlation between neoantigen-specific CD4+ T cells and the function of CD8+ T cells, macrophages and B cells.

The library was made by the immunoSEQ multiplex PCR assay. TCRdb obtained this table from immuneACCESS and retained in-frame rearrangements with V and J assigned. These tables miss some clones; where compared with another copy, unresolved V genes account for less than half of the shortfall, and the remainder is unexplained. The sample records roughly 10,000 clones, less than 80% of which are singletons. The ten largest clonotypes hold around 22% of the sample. On this clone: No antigen is known for it. Per-nucleotide qualities are absent, and no much larger clonotype sits a single base away.

The chain links TRBV7-9 with TRBJ2-4; TRBD2 might be the D gene, on 6 matching bases. Material: cells from a culture (not recorded whether cultured in vitro). This TCR was recovered from a human donor with melanoma. The bases read TGTGCCAGCAGCTTAATCCTCGGCACGAAGGGACTAGCCAAAAACATTCAGTACTTC. The resulting protein is CASSLILGTKGLAKNIQYF.